Presented here are 22 T cell receptor beta chains from one specimen sequenced in a study of T cells in Graves' hyperthyroidism and ophthalmopathy. RNA transcripts yielded amplified TCR beta CDR3 regions. During a first-round RT-PCR of the TCR CDR3, the HTBI primer set was used. Each CDR3 protein gets one entry after TCRdb re-called the multiplex PCR reads with MiXCR. The data contain hundreds of thousands of distinct CDR3 sequences, just over 35% of them singletons. The specimen sequenced was blood. The receptor set was obtained from a woman in her thirties or forties with Graves' hyperthyroidism.

With regard to this clonotype: The junction departs from germline at one end; a sequencing error may be responsible. This chain uses TRBV5-1 with TRBJ2-7; no clear D. Looked up from germline, CDR1 is SGHRS and CDR2 is YFSETQ. This CDR3 region has 13 residues. The CDR3 protein is CAGSFGPIYEQYF. In nucleotides, the CDR3 is TGTGCCGGCAGCTTTGGACCGATTTACGAGCAGTACTTC.

In this sample, this clonotype turned up many times. V and J are TRBV7-9 and TRBJ1-5; perhaps TRBD1 as D (6 bases). From germline, CDR1 is SEHNR and CDR2 FQNEAQ (reference sequence). Trimming shortened V by 3 bases and J by 6 bases, and 15 bases separated the two germline ends. The CDR3 is made up of 15 amino acids. The DNA for the CDR3 is TGTGCCAGCAGCTTCAAAGGTAAAGGGGGTCAGCCCCAGCATTTT. This codes for CASSFKGKGGQPQHF.

With regard to this clonotype: A read error may produce the germline difference seen at one junction end. CDR3 nucleotide sequence: TGCGCCAGCAGCCAAGAGGTGGGGACAGGGGGTCAGCCCCAGCATTTT. It codes for CASSQEVGTGGQPQHF. The chain joins TRBV7-2 to TRBJ1-5; 11 nucleotides align to TRBD1. The CDR3 has 16 residues. Germline CDR1 SGHTA, CDR2 FQGNSA.

This clonotype occurred many times. The chain is built from TRBV29-1 and TRBJ1-1; D ambiguous. CDR1 and CDR2 (germline): SQVTM, ANQGSEA. Trimming removed 7 bases from V and 0 bases from J, with 18 bases in between. This CDR3 has 15 amino acids. In DNA, the CDR3 is TGCAGCGCCGATGAGGGAGACAAGATGAACACTGAAGCTTTCTTT. Amino acids: CSADEGDKMNTEAFF.

Worth noting for this clonotype: This may be a read error, as it is one base from a much larger clone. This chain connects TRBV7-9 to TRBJ2-7; 8 nucleotides match TRBD2. The CDR3 spans 13 residues. Per the germline V gene, CDR1 is SEHNR and CDR2 is FQNEAQ (reference sequence). V trimming: 1 base; J trimming: 12 bases; junction bases outside the gene matches: 8. CDR3 region: CASSLVSGADRYF. CDR3 DNA: TGTGCCAGCAGCTTAGTTAGCGGGGCTGATCGGTACTTC. The full variable domain, completed using reference TRBV7-9 and TRBJ2-7, is DTGVSQNPRHKITKRGQNVTFRCDPISEHNRLYWYRQTLGQGPEFLTYFQNEAQLEKSRLLSDRFSAERPKGSFSTLEIQRTEQGDSAMYLCASSLVSGADRYFGPGTRLTVT.

This chain joins TRBV7-2 and TRBJ1-1; a possible D gene is TRBD1 (5 bases). This CDR3 has 16 residues. The ends were cut back, 1 base at V and 1 base at J, with 13 bases in the middle. Germline assignment: CDR1 SGHTA and CDR2 FQGNSA. The CDR3 loop is CASSLVGRAPNTEAFF. The CDR3 DNA sequence: TGTGCCAGCAGCTTAGTGGGCAGGGCCCCGAACACTGAAGCTTTCTTT.

This clonotype has ten or more counts. The rearrangement links TRBV7-9 to TRBJ1-2; 7 nucleotides match TRBD1. V dropped 0 bases and J dropped 5; count of bases not matched to a gene: 6. The CDR3 contains 15 residues. Germline-derived CDR1 and CDR2 are SEHNR and FQNEAQ (reference sequence). CDR3 nucleotides: TGTGCCAGCAGCTTAGCCGTCCGACAGGGTTATGGCTACACCTTC. Protein sequence: CASSLAVRQGYGYTF.

The sample holds a few counts of this clonotype. V usage is TRBV12-3 or TRBV12-4 and J usage is TRBJ2-6; no clear D. V was cut by 8 bases and J by 0 bases, with 8 bases left in between. The CDR3 contains 14 residues. The CDR3 nucleotides are TGTGCCAGCTACAGCCCCTCTGGGGCCAACGTCCTGACTTTC. It yields the protein CASYSPSGANVLTF.

The V gene is TRBV30, the J gene TRBJ2-5; 7 positions match TRBD1. The CDR3 length is 15 residues. Germline-derived CDR1 and CDR2 are GTSNPN and SVGIG (reference sequence). V dropped 0 bases and J dropped 1; count of bases not matched to a gene: 5. The CDR3: CAWSVGQRFQETQYF. The CDR3 DNA reads as TGTGCCTGGAGTGTGGGACAGAGGTTCCAAGAGACCCAGTACTTC.

V is TRBV12-3 or TRBV12-4 and J is TRBJ2-7; possibly TRBD1 for D (6 bases). The V gene lost 1 base and the J gene lost 4 bases, with 23 bases spanning the gap. The length of the CDR3 is 18 residues. The CDR3 region has the DNA TGTGCCAGCAGTTTAGGGGACACCTACCTTCATTTCGATTACGAGCAGTACTTC. Its translation is CASSLGDTYLHFDYEQYF.

This sequence joins TRBV10-3 and TRBJ1-2; possible D gene TRBD1, 6 bases. The CDR3 sequence is 14 residues long. The V and J ends lost 10 bases and 3 bases respectively, with 18 bases between them. The germline V gene has CDR1 ENHRY and CDR2 SYGVKD. The CDR3 nucleotides are TGTGCCAACGCTGGGGGGGGCGCCGACTATGGCTACACCTTC. Amino acid sequence: CANAGGGADYGYTF.

The chain combines TRBV28 with TRBJ2-5; 13 nucleotides line up with TRBD2. The germline V gene encodes CDR1 MDHEN and CDR2 SYDVKM. The junction had 7 bases not matched to a gene; V was cut back by 1 base and J by 5 bases. The CDR3 has 17 residues. CDR3: CASSLSIGLAGVETQYF. The CDR3 DNA reads as TGTGCCAGCAGTTTATCGATCGGACTAGCGGGAGTCGAGACCCAGTACTTC.

V is TRBV28 and J is TRBJ2-7; the D is unclear. The CDR3 runs 11 residues. Germline lookup yields CDR1 MDHEN and CDR2 SYDVKM. V dropped 6 bases and J dropped 3 bases, with 6 bases sitting between them. The CDR3 DNA sequence: TGTGCCAGCAGGTCCGACTACGAGCAGTACTTC. Its protein is CASRSDYEQYF.

Turning to this clonotype: Mismatch with germline at one junction end may stem from a read error. The J gene is TRBJ1-1, the V gene TRBV14; a weak D match, TRBD1 (5 bases). This CDR3 region has 13 residues. Per the germline V gene, CDR1 is SGHDN and CDR2 is FVKESK. The CDR3 bases are TGTGCCACCAGCCAGGGAGGGTACACTGAAGCTTTCTTT. It specifies CATSQGGYTEAFF. The complete variable domain, with remaining parts taken from reference TRBV14 and TRBJ1-1, reads EAGVTQFPSHSVIEKGQTVTLRCDPISGHDNLYWYRRVMGKEIKFLLHFVKESKQDESGMPNNRFLAERTGGTYSTLKVQPAELEDSGVYFCATSQGGYTEAFFGQGTRLTVV.

The sample holds many counts of this clonotype. V and J are TRBV7-2 and TRBJ1-6, with 7 bases identical to TRBD1. Germline values: CDR1 SGHTA, CDR2 FQGNSA. V lost 1 base to trimming and J lost 7 bases; unmatched junction nucleotides: 4. This CDR3 is 15 amino acids long. This CDR3 reads CASSLGDSLNSPLHF. CDR3 DNA: TGTGCCAGCAGCTTAGGGGACAGCCTAAATTCACCCCTCCACTTT.

This clonotype was counted only a few times. The chain is built from TRBV6-6 and TRBJ1-1; D might be TRBD1 (6 bases). The CDR3 has 16 residues. Looked up from germline, CDR1 is MNHNY and CDR2 is SVGAGI (reference sequence). The germline V and J ends were trimmed by 0 bases and 4 bases, with 15 bases remaining between them. The DNA for the CDR3 is TGTGCCAGCAGTTACTCGTGGGGGGGCGCGGGCACTGAAGCTTTCTTT. It is translated as CASSYSWGGAGTEAFF.

The chain uses TRBV6-6 and TRBJ2-7; 9 bases agree with TRBD2. Germline V gene data show CDR1 as MNHNY and CDR2 as SVGAGI (reference sequence). This CDR3 contains 15 residues. Losses at the gene ends were 2 bases for V and 7 bases for J; bases not matched to a gene: 9. CDR3 region: CASSYVASGTREQYF. As DNA, the CDR3 is TGTGCCAGCAGTTACGTGGCTAGCGGGACACGGGAGCAGTACTTC.

This clonotype came up many times. CDR3 sequence: CASSASGDTGELFF. CDR3 sequence (DNA): TGTGCCAGCAGTGCGTCCGGGGACACCGGGGAGCTGTTTTTT. The rearrangement joins TRBV2 to TRBJ2-2, with D perhaps matching TRBD2 (5 bases). V gave up 4 bases and J gave up 3 bases, with 9 bases separating them. The CDR3 is 14 amino acids. CDR1 and CDR2 (germline): SNHLY, FYNNEI.

This clonotype has more than one count but fewer than ten. The chain has TRBV6-1 and TRBJ1-2; D uncertain. Germline assignment: CDR1 MNHNS and CDR2 SASEGT. This CDR3 region has 15 residues. V was shortened by 5 bases and J by 5 bases, with 18 bases between the two germline ends. The DNA for the CDR3 is TGTGCCAGCAGTTATCACCCCCCAGTAGGGTATGGCTACACCTTC. Its translation: CASSYHPPVGYGYTF.

The chain joins TRBV19 to TRBJ2-7; TRBD2 matches 15 bases. Per the germline V gene, CDR1 is LNHDA and CDR2 is SQIVND (reference sequence). J lost 5 bases, V lost 6 bases, and 5 bases had no gene match. This CDR3 contains 15 residues. CDR3 sequence reads: CASSQGLAGGHEQYF. The CDR3 coding sequence is TGTGCCAGTAGCCAGGGACTAGCGGGAGGACACGAGCAGTACTTC. The full variable domain, its missing parts supplied by reference TRBV19 and TRBJ2-7, is DGGITQSPKYLFRKEGQNVTLSCEQNLNHDAMYWYRQDPGQGLRLIYYSQIVNDFQKGDIAEGYSVSREKKESFPLTVTSAQKNPTAFYLCASSQGLAGGHEQYFGPGTRLTVT.

This chain links TRBV11-1 with TRBJ1-5, with TRBD1 as a possible D gene (6 bases). Germline CDR1 reads SGHAT; CDR2 reads FQDESV (reference sequence). This CDR3 has 13 amino acids. Deletions cut 11 bases from V and 7 bases from J, with 18 bases between. The CDR3 nucleotides read TGTGCCTGGAGTGAACAGGGCTCCCAGCCCCAGCATTTT. This encodes CAWSEQGSQPQHF.

This clonotype was counted at least ten times. The gene calls are TRBV20-1 and TRBJ1-6; D uncertain. The CDR3 contains 15 residues. V lost 1 base, J lost 0 bases, and 7 bases lay in between. Germline V lookup: CDR1 DFQATT, CDR2 SNEGSKA (reference sequence). CDR3 in amino acids: CSARGADSYNSPLHF. The CDR3 DNA is TGCAGTGCTAGAGGAGCGGACTCCTATAATTCACCCCTCCACTTT.